Listed below are T cell receptor beta chains from one sample, sequenced in a study of beta chain features in type 1 diabetes. The method was immunoSEQ multiplex PCR; TCRdb's version includes in-frame clones alone and lacks a portion of them. The profile shows 640,000 or so clones, roughly 13% of them singletons. Sequenced: naive CD4+ T cells from blood. Receptors were obtained from a man in his late teens or twenties with type 1 diabetes. The CDR3 runs from the conserved cysteine through the conserved F or W.

v_call	cdr3_length	j_call	cdr3_aa
TRBV4-1	16	TRBJ1-5	CASSQFWGLEGKPQHF
TRBV30	14	TRBJ1-2	CAWSAGQGGYGYTF
TRBV9	17	TRBJ2-6	CASSLLGGPSGANVLTF
TRBV11-2	13	TRBJ2-5	CASSLGLEETQYF
TRBV9	11	TRBJ2-2	CASSTGGELFF
TRBV5-1	16	TRBJ2-7	CASSLGTGASSYEQYF
TRBV12-5	14	TRBJ2-7	CASGLEQGTYEQYF
TRBV28	11	TRBJ2-3	CASKSSDTQYF
TRBV15	13	TRBJ1-2	CATSRDNQEGYTF
TRBV10-3	12	TRBJ2-7	CAIKGVKYEQYF
TRBV28	17	TRBJ1-2	CASDSGPWDRGNYGYTF
TRBV11-2	13	TRBJ2-1	CASSSPRGPGQFF
TRBV11-2	15	TRBJ2-3	CASSPSAQGTDTQYF
TRBV7-2	14	TRBJ1-5	CASSSGASNQPQHF
TRBV4-1	15	TRBJ2-7	CASRNIPDKSYEQYF
TRBV2	10	TRBJ2-5	CASGLETQYF
TRBV29-1	16	TRBJ1-5	CSVSTPGGGSNQPQHF
TRBV11-2	16	TRBJ1-1	CASSPRTGGRGAEAFF
TRBV6-5	15	TRBJ2-2	CASSRDRGVNGELFF
TRBV5-4	14	TRBJ2-1	CASSPGGSYNEQFF
TRBV6-1	15	TRBJ2-6	CASSEQGSGANVLTF
TRBV2	13	TRBJ2-1	CASSMGLANEQFF
TRBV5-1	14	TRBJ1-3	CASSLAGRGNTIYF
TRBV4-1	14	TRBJ2-3	CASSQGPGTDTQYF
TRBV15	15	TRBJ2-2	CATRLDKSNTGELFF
TRBV7-9	16	TRBJ2-5	CASSWGQGTPGETQYF
TRBV18	14	TRBJ2-2	CASSPQGSAGELFF
TRBV2	12	TRBJ1-2	CASSLDNYGYTF
TRBV28	14	TRBJ2-3	CASNQAGPTDTQYF
TRBV2	17	TRBJ2-3	CASSEGGSSGGTDTQYF
TRBV5-6	16	TRBJ1-6	CASSLGSGGDNSPLHF
TRBV10-3	15	TRBJ1-5	CAISEGQFSNQPQHF
TRBV7-4	13	TRBJ2-7	CASSQPTVYEQYF
TRBV7-9	13	TRBJ1-1	CASSPRQVTEAFF
TRBV27	15	TRBJ1-2	CASRRQGAENYGYTF
TRBV7-9	15	TRBJ2-3	CASSLGGELSDTQYF
TRBV29-1	15	TRBJ2-3	CSVEDAGQNTDTQYF
TRBV2	14	TRBJ2-3	CASRVSGGVDTQYF
TRBV7-9	14	TRBJ2-7	CASREGGPSYEQYF
TRBV25-1	14	TRBJ1-2	CASSVTAGSYGYTF
TRBV7-2	15	TRBJ1-3	CASSHTRGSGNTIYF
TRBV6-5	15	TRBJ1-2	CASYATALANYGYTF
TRBV7-9	15	TRBJ2-7	CASSARTSGAYEQYF
TRBV4-2	12	TRBJ2-7	CASSQAGYEQYF
TRBV5-1	15	TRBJ2-7	CASSLVRGATYEQYF
TRBV6-5	16	TRBJ2-2	CASSYPAAPNTGELFF
TRBV5-1	17	TRBJ2-5	CASSGRDTRLYQETQYF
TRBV11-3	15	TRBJ2-1	CASSFGTVSYNEQFF
TRBV19	13	TRBJ2-5	CASNQGFQETQYF
TRBV2	13	TRBJ1-1	CASSLVRDTEAFF
TRBV10-3	15	TRBJ2-1	CAITAGGHSYNEQFF
TRBV5-1	13	TRBJ1-1	CASSLNSNTEAFF
TRBV6-5	15	TRBJ1-2	CASSQPDRGGYGYTF
TRBV30	14	TRBJ1-6	CASSPGQGGPPLHF